These 19 T cell receptor beta chains were sequenced from one sample in a study of T-cell reconstitution after alpha-beta-depleted transplantation in children. A TCRbeta library incorporating unique molecular identifiers was prepared. TCRdb recomputed calls from the PCR reads with MiXCR, one row per CDR3 protein. The sample has 250,000 to 300,000 distinct CDR3 sequences; approximately 10% are singletons. This specimen consisted of peripheral blood, obtained 180 days after TCRalphabeta/CD19-depleted stem cell transplant. The receptor source for this set is a male patient under 10 years old who had a stem cell transplant for chronic granulomatous disease, so the T cells may come from the graft donor.

This clonotype appeared many times. CDR3 nucleotides: TGTGCCAGCAGTTGGACTAGCGGGAGTTACTACGAGCAGTACTTC. Protein: CASSWTSGSYYEQYF. The chain recombines TRBV6-2 or TRBV6-3 with TRBJ2-7; 13 nucleotides line up with TRBD2. CDR3 length: 15 residues. Germline CDR1 and CDR2: MNHEY and SVGEGT. V dropped 4 bases and J dropped 3; count of bases not matched to a gene: 3.

This clonotype showed up many times. This chain links TRBV12-3 or TRBV12-4 with TRBJ1-1; D uncertain. V was pared by 3 bases and J by 6 bases, with 14 bases between. The CDR3 has 14 amino acids. The chain's CDR3 is CASSFQERTAEAFF. The CDR3 DNA follows: TGTGCCAGCAGTTTTCAGGAACGTACGGCTGAAGCTTTCTTT.

This clonotype was observed many times. This chain uses TRBV4-3 with TRBJ1-4; D unresolved. Between the trimmed V and J ends, which lost 4 bases and 4 bases, there was a span of 10 bases. In germline, CDR1 is LGHNA, CDR2 YSLEER. The CDR3 contains 14 residues. The CDR3: CASSPGIGNEKLFF. Written as DNA, the CDR3 is TGCGCCAGCAGCCCGGGGATAGGTAATGAAAAACTGTTTTTT.

There are many counts of this clonotype. This sequence joins TRBV20-1 and TRBJ2-7, with D perhaps matching TRBD2 (5 bases). This CDR3 comprises 17 residues. The germline V gene has CDR1 DFQATT and CDR2 SNEGSKA (reference sequence). V gave up 0 bases and J gave up 2 bases, with 20 bases separating them. CDR3 bases: TGCAGTGCTAGAGATTCCATGGGGAGAGAATCGACCTACGAGCAGTACTTC. It yields the protein CSARDSMGRESTYEQYF.

This clonotype was observed a handful of times. This sequence joins TRBV12-3 or TRBV12-4 and TRBJ1-5; D ambiguous. V lost 5 bases, J lost 4 bases, and 9 bases lay in between. The CDR3 length is 13 residues. CDR3 DNA: TGTGCCAGCAGTCAACAATCAAATCAGCCCCAGCATTTT. Translating it yields CASSQQSNQPQHF.

This clonotype was recorded many times. This chain links TRBV11-2 with TRBJ2-3, with 13 bases matching TRBD2. The junction had 13 bases not matched to a gene; V was cut back by 5 bases and J by 5 bases. The CDR3 consists of 18 residues. Germline CDR1 reads SGHAT; CDR2 reads FQNNGV. The CDR3 here is CASSPNWGLAGKGDTQYF. CDR3 DNA: TGTGCCAGCAGCCCGAACTGGGGACTAGCGGGAAAGGGAGATACGCAGTATTTT.

In this sample, this clonotype turned up many times. This sequence joins TRBV5-1 and TRBJ2-7; 7 nucleotides match TRBD1. The CDR3 consists of 14 residues. The germline CDR1 and CDR2 sequences are SGHRS and YFSETQ. V lost 4 bases and J lost 2; bases outside the gene matches: 6. The DNA of the CDR3 is TGCGCCAGCAGCCTAGGGGACAGACCCTACGAGCAGTACTTC. Protein: CASSLGDRPYEQYF. Variable domain in full (rest from reference TRBV5-1 and TRBJ2-7): KAGVTQTPRYLIKTRGQQVTLSCSPISGHRSVSWYQQTPGQGLQFLFEYFSETQRNKGNFPGRFSGRQFSNSRSEMNVSTLELGDSALYLCASSLGDRPYEQYFGPGTRLTVT.

Of note for this clonotype: One junction end disagrees with the germline gene, perhaps due to a read error. The chain joins TRBV19 to TRBJ1-2, with D unclear. The CDR3 has 13 amino acids. Germline-derived CDR1 and CDR2 are LNHDA and SQIVND (reference sequence). CDR3 region: CASSIGQNYGDTF. In DNA, the CDR3 is TGTGCCAGTAGTATCGGTCAGAACTATGGCGACACCTTC.

This clonotype showed up many times. The genes are TRBV5-1 and TRBJ2-3; 11 bases align to TRBD2. Germline V gives CDR1 SGHRS, CDR2 YFSETQ. J lost 2 bases, V lost 2 bases, and 4 bases had no gene match. This CDR3 comprises 16 residues. CDR3 nucleotide sequence: TGCGCCAGCAGCTTACCGACTAGCGGGATCACAGATACGCAGTATTTT. Amino acid sequence: CASSLPTSGITDTQYF. The variable domain in full, with the rest retrieved from reference TRBV5-1 and TRBJ2-3, is KAGVTQTPRYLIKTRGQQVTLSCSPISGHRSVSWYQQTPGQGLQFLFEYFSETQRNKGNFPGRFSGRQFSNSRSEMNVSTLELGDSALYLCASSLPTSGITDTQYFGPGTRLTVL.

This clonotype was seen only once. V and J are TRBV20-1 and TRBJ2-4, with 7 bases matching TRBD1. Germline V gene lookup returns CDR1 DFQATT and CDR2 SNEGSKA (reference sequence). The CDR3 covers 13 residues. V dropped 1 base and J dropped 11; count of bases not matched to a gene: 8. This CDR3 is CSARVLTGMVQYF. CDR3 coding DNA: TGCAGTGCTAGAGTCCTGACAGGGATGGTTCAGTACTTC.

This clonotype showed up many times. The chain recombines TRBV12-3 or TRBV12-4 with TRBJ2-1; D unresolved. The ends were cut back, 3 bases at V and 0 bases at J, with 6 bases in the middle. The CDR3 sequence is 14 residues long. In DNA, the CDR3 is TGTGCCAGCAGTTTGACCCCCTCCTACAATGAGCAGTTCTTC. It specifies CASSLTPSYNEQFF.

This clonotype was counted a few times. J is TRBJ2-7 and V is TRBV20-1, with D maybe TRBD2 (6 bases). Trimming left V 1 base short and J 9 bases short, with 16 bases between. CDR3 length equals 13 residues. In germline, CDR1 is DFQATT, CDR2 SNEGSKA (reference sequence). CDR3 coding DNA: TGCAGTGCTAGAGTTGCGGGGATCCGGGTGCAGTACTTC. Its protein is CSARVAGIRVQYF.

This clonotype was recorded at least ten times. J is TRBJ2-1 and V is TRBV6-2 or TRBV6-3, with D perhaps given as TRBD1 or TRBD2 (6 bases each). Germline V CDR1 and CDR2: MNHEY, SVGEGT. The CDR3 covers 20 residues. Trimming stripped 0 bases from V and 7 bases from J, with 28 bases between. The CDR3: CASSYSQIYRGPRGFNEQFF. The CDR3 DNA follows: TGTGCCAGCAGTTACTCGCAAATCTATCGGGGGCCTAGGGGCTTTAATGAGCAGTTCTTC.

This clonotype was observed many times. The chain is built from TRBV20-1 and TRBJ1-1; D is ambiguous. Germline CDR1 DFQATT, CDR2 SNEGSKA (reference sequence). The CDR3 loop spans 13 amino acids. Trimming took off 6 bases at V and 1 base at J, with 12 bases between the two ends. CDR3 in amino acids: CSASPPANTEAFF. The CDR3 nucleotides are TGCAGTGCGAGCCCCCCAGCGAACACTGAAGCTTTCTTT.

This clonotype was seen many times. The chain is built from TRBV28 and TRBJ2-5, with 8 bases lining up with TRBD2. CDR1 MDHEN and CDR2 SYDVKM come from the germline V gene. This CDR3 has 16 residues. Trimming cost V 4 bases and J 2 bases; bases outside gene matches: 9. This CDR3 is CASSSWTSWGQETQYF. CDR3 sequence (DNA): TGTGCCAGCAGTTCCTGGACTAGCTGGGGGCAAGAGACCCAGTACTTC.

This clonotype was detected only a few times. The J gene is TRBJ2-2, the V gene TRBV18; D gene ambiguous. V lost 3 bases to trimming and J lost 2 bases, with 7 bases between them. CDR3 length equals 14 residues. The germline gives CDR1 KGHSH, CDR2 LQKENI. CDR3: CASSPWSNTGELFF. The CDR3 nucleotides are TGTGCCAGCTCACCGTGGAGTAACACCGGGGAGCTGTTTTTT.

This clonotype was counted only a few times. The genes are TRBV18 and TRBJ1-5; maybe TRBD1 (6 bases). The CDR3 is 16 residues long. V lost 6 bases to trimming and J lost 2 bases, with 17 bases between them. Germline V lookup: CDR1 KGHSH, CDR2 LQKENI. The CDR3 sequence is CASSSHGGLGNQPQHF. In DNA, the CDR3 is TGTGCCAGCTCTTCGCACGGGGGGCTAGGCAATCAGCCCCAGCATTTT.

This clonotype was counted at least ten times. This rearrangement joins TRBV5-1 to TRBJ2-1; D ambiguous. The germline CDR1 and CDR2 sequences are SGHRS and YFSETQ. The CDR3 sequence is 12 residues long. V was shortened by 0 bases and J by 9 bases, with 7 bases between the two germline ends. Here the CDR3 reads CASSLAHREQFF. CDR3 DNA sequence: TGCGCCAGCAGCTTGGCCCATCGTGAGCAGTTCTTC.

At least ten counts were recorded for this clonotype. This rearrangement joins TRBV7-6 to TRBJ1-1; 8 bases align to TRBD1. Germline V lookup: CDR1 SGHVS, CDR2 FNYEAQ. The CDR3 contains 14 residues. V shed 5 bases, J shed 3 bases, and the junction held 5 bases outside the gene matches. CDR3 in amino acids: CASSEGQGHTEAFF. The CDR3, as DNA: TGTGCCAGCAGCGAAGGACAGGGTCACACTGAAGCTTTCTTT. Complete variable domain (other parts from reference TRBV7-6 and TRBJ1-1): GAGVSQSPRYKVTKRGQDVALRCDPISGHVSLYWYRQALGQGPEFLTYFNYEAQQDKSGLPNDRFSAERPEGSISTLTIQRTEQRDSAMYRCASSEGQGHTEAFFGQGTRLTVV.